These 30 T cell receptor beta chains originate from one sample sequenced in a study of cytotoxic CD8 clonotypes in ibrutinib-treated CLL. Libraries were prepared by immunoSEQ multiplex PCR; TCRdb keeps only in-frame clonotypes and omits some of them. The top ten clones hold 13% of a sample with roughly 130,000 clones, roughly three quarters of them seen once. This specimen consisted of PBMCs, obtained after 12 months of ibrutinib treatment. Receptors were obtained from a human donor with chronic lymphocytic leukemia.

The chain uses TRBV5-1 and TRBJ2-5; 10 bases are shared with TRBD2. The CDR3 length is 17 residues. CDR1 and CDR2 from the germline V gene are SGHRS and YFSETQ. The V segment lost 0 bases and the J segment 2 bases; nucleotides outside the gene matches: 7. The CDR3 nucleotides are TGCGCCAGCAGCTTGGCCCTAGCGGGAGTCAGTCAAGAGACCCAGTACTTC. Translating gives CASSLALAGVSQETQYF.

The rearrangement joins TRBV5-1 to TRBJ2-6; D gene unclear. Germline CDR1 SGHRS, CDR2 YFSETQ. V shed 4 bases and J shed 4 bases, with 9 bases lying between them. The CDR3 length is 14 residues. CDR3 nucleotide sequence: TGCGCCAGCAGCCCATTTTACGGGGCCAACGTCCTGACTTTC. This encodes CASSPFYGANVLTF.

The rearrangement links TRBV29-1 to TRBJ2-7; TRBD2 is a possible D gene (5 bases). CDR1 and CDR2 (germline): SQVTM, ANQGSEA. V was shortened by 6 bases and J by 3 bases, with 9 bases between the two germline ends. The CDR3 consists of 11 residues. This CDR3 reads CSVTDFYEQYF. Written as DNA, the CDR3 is TGCAGCGTGACGGACTTCTACGAGCAGTACTTC.

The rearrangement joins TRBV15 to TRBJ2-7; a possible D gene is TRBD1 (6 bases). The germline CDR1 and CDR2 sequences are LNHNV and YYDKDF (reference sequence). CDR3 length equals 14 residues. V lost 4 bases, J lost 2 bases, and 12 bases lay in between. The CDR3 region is CATSINRVPYEQYF. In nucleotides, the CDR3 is TGTGCCACCAGCATCAACAGGGTACCCTACGAGCAGTACTTC.

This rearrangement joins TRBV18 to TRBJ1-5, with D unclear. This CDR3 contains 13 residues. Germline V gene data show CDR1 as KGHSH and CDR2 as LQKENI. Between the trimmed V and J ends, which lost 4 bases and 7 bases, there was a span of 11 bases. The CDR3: CASSLAAGQPQHF. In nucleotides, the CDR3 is TGTGCCAGCTCACTGGCAGCCGGGCAGCCCCAGCATTTT.

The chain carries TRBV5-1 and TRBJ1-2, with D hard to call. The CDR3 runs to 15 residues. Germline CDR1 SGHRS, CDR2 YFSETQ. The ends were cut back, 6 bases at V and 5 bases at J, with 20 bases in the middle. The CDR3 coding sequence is TGCGCCAGCAACTCGGTCGGCAGTCCTGATTATGGCTACACCTTC. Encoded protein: CASNSVGSPDYGYTF.

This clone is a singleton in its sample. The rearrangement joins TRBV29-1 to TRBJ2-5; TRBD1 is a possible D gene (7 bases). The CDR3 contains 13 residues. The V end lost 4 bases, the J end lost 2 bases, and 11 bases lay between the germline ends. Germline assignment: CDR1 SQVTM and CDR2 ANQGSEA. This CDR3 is CSVVQGGQETQYF. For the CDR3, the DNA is TGCAGCGTTGTCCAGGGGGGACAAGAGACCCAGTACTTC. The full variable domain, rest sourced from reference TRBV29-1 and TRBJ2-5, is SAVISQKPSRDICQRGTSLTIQCQVDSQVTMMFWYRQQPGQSLTLIATANQGSEATYESGFVIDKFPISRPNLTFSTLTVSNMSPEDSSIYLCSVVQGGQETQYFGPGTRLLVL.

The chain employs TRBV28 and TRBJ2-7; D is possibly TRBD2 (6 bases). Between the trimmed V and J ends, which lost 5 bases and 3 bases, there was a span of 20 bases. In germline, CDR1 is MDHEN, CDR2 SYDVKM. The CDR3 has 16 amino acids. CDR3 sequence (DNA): TGTGCCAGCAGTCCTCGTCGCGGGAAAAACAACTACGAGCAGTACTTC. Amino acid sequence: CASSPRRGKNNYEQYF.

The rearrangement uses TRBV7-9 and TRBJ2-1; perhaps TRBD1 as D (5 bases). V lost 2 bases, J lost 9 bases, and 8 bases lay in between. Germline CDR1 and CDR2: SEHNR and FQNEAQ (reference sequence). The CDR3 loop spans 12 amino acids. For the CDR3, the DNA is TGTGCCAGCAGCTTACAGGGTTTTGAGCAGTTCTTC. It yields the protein CASSLQGFEQFF.

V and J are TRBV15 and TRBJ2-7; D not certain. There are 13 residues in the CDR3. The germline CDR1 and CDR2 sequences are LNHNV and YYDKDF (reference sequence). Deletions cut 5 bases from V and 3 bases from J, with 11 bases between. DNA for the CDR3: TGTGCCACCAGCGCCCGGTATGACTACGAGCAGTACTTC. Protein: CATSARYDYEQYF.

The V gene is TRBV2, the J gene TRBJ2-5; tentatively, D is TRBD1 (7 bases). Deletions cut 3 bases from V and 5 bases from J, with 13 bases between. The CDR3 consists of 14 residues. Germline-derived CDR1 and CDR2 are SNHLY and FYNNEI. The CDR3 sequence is CASSEGRGVETQYF. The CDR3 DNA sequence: TGTGCCAGCAGTGAGGGCAGGGGGGTTGAGACCCAGTACTTC.

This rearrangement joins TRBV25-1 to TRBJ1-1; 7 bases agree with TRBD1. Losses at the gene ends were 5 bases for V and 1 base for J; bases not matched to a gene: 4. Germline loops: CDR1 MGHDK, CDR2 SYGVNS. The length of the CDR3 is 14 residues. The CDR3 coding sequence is TGTGCCAGCAGTCGGGACAGAACGAACACTGAAGCTTTCTTT. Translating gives CASSRDRTNTEAFF.

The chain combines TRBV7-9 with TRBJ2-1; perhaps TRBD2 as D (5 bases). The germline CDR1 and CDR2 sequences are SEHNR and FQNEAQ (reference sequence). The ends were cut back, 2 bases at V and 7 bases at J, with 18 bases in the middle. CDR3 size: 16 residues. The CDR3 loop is CASSLLFGELNNEQFF. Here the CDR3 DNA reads TGTGCCAGCAGCTTACTCTTCGGGGAGTTAAATAATGAGCAGTTCTTC.

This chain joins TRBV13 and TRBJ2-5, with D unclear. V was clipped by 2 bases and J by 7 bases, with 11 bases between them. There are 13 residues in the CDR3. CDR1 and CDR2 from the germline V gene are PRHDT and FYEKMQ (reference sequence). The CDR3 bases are TGTGCCAGCAGCTTACAGTCCATCGGGACCCAGTACTTC. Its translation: CASSLQSIGTQYF. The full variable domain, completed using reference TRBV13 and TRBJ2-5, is AAGVIQSPRHLIKEKRETATLKCYPIPRHDTVYWYQQGPGQDPQFLISFYEKMQSDKGSIPDRFSAQQFSDYHSELNMSSLELGDSALYFCASSLQSIGTQYFGPGTRLLVL.

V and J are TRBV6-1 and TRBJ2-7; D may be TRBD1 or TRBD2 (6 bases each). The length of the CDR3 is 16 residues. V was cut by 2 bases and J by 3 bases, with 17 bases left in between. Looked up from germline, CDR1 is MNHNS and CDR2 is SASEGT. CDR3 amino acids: CASSEPGALNSYEQYF. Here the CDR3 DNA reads TGTGCCAGCAGTGAACCGGGGGCATTAAACAGCTACGAGCAGTACTTC.

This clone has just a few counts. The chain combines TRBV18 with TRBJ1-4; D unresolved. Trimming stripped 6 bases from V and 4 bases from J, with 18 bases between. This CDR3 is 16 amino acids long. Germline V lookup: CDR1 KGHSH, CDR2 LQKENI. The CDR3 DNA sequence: TGTGCCAGCTCCCCGGGAGCGGGCCGGGATAATGAAAAACTGTTTTTT. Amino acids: CASSPGAGRDNEKLFF.

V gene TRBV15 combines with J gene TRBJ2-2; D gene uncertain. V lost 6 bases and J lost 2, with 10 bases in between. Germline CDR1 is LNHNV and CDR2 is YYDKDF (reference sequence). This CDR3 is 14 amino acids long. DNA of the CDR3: TGTGCCACCAGTTTGGGAAGTAACACCGGGGAGCTGTTTTTT. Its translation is CATSLGSNTGELFF.

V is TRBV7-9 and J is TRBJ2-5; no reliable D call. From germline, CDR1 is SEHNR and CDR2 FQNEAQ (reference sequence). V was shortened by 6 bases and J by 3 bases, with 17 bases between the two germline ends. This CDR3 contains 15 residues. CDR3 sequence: CASRPGWGKKETQYF. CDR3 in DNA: TGTGCCAGCAGACCTGGGTGGGGAAAAAAAGAGACCCAGTACTTC.

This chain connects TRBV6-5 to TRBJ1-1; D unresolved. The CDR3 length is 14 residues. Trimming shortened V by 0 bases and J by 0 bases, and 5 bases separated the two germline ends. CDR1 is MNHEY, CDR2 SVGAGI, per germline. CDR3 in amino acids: CASSYSTMNTEAFF. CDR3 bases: TGTGCCAGCAGTTACTCGACGATGAACACTGAAGCTTTCTTT.

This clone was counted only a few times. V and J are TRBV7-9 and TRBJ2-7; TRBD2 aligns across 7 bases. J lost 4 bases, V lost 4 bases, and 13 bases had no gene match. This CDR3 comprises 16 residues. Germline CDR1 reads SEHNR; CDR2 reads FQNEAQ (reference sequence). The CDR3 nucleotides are TGTGCCAGCAGCTCTAAGGGTGGGCTAGCGGCATACGAGCAGTACTTC. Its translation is CASSSKGGLAAYEQYF.

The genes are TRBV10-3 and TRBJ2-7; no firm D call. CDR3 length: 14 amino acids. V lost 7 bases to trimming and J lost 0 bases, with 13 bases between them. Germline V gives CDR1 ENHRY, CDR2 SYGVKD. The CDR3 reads CAIKKAENSYEQYF. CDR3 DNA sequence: TGTGCCATCAAAAAAGCAGAAAACTCCTACGAGCAGTACTTC.

CDR3 sequence: CASSGRAGGNEQFF. The CDR3 DNA reads TGTGCCAGCAGCGGAAGGGCAGGGGGCAATGAGCAGTTCTTC. V gene TRBV7-6 combines with J gene TRBJ2-1; 7 bases are a match to TRBD1. Germline-derived CDR1 and CDR2 are SGHVS and FNYEAQ. The CDR3 sequence is 14 residues long. J gave up 6 bases and V 5 bases, and 7 bases lay outside the gene matches.

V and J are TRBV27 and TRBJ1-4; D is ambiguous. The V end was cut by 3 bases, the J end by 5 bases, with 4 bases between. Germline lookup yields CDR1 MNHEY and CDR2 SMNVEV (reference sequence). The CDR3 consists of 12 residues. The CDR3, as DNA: TGTGCCAGCAGTTTTCGCAATGAAAAACTGTTTTTT. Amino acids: CASSFRNEKLFF.

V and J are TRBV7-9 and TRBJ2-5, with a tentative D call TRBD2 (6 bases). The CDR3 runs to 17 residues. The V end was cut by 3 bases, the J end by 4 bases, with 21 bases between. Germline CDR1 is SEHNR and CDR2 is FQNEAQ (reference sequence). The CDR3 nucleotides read TGTGCCAGCAGCTTCCCGAACGGGAGAGGGATCGGAGAGACCCAGTACTTC. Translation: CASSFPNGRGIGETQYF. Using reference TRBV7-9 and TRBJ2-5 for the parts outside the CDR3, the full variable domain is DTGVSQNPRHKITKRGQNVTFRCDPISEHNRLYWYRQTLGQGPEFLTYFQNEAQLEKSRLLSDRFSAERPKGSFSTLEIQRTEQGDSAMYLCASSFPNGRGIGETQYFGPGTRLLVL.

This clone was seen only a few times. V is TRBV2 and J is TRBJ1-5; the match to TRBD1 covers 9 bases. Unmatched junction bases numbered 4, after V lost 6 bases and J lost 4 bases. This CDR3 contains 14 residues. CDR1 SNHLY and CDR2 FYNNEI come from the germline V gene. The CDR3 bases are TGTGCCAGCAGCCGGGACAGGGTAAATCAGCCCCAGCATTTT. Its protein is CASSRDRVNQPQHF.

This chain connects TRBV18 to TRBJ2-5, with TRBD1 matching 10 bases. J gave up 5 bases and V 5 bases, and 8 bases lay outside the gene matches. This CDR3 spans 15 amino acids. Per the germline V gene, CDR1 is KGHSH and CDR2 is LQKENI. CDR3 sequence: CASSATGTGVETQYF. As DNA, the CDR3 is TGTGCCAGCTCAGCGACCGGGACAGGGGTCGAGACCCAGTACTTC.

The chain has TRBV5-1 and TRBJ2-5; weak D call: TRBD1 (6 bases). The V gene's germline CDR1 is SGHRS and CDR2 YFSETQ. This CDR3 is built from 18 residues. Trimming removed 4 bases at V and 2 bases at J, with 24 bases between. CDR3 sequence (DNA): TGCGCCAGCAGCCCGCTACCTATGACAGGTCTGGCTCAAGAGACCCAGTACTTC. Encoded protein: CASSPLPMTGLAQETQYF.

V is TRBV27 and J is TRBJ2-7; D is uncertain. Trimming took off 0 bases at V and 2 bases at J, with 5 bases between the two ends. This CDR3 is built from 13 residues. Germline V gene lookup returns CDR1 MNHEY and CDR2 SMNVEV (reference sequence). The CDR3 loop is CASSLSSTYEQYF. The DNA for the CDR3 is TGTGCCAGCAGTTTATCCTCAACCTACGAGCAGTACTTC.

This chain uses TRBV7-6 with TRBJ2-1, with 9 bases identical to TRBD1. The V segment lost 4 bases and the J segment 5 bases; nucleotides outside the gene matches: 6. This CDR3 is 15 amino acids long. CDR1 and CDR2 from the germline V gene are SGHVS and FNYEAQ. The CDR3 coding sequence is TGTGCCAGCAGCTCGGGACAGGGAGTCAACAATGAGCAGTTCTTC. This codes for CASSSGQGVNNEQFF.

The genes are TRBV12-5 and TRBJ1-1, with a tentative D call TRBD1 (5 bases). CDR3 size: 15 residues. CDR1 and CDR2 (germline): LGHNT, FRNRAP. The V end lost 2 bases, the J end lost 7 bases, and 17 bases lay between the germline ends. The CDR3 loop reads CASGLRPGRRDEAFF. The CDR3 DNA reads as TGTGCTAGTGGTTTGAGACCAGGGAGGAGAGATGAAGCTTTCTTT.